This T cell receptor beta chain was sequenced during a study of T cell responses to AZD1222 COVID-19 vaccine. Study-wide findings and caveats: After the peak T cell response, and only then, were repertoires sampled. Spike-specific TCR repertoires showed rising breadth and depth after two AZD1222 doses. Donors in the cohort were predominantly white British and more often female, and clonal diversity was possibly underestimated. Seropositive status at baseline applied to only six AZD1222 recipients.

Points on this clone: Antigen: not known.

The germline V gene has CDR1 LGHDT and CDR2 YNNKEL (reference sequence). Trimming pared 0 bases from V and 3 bases from J, leaving 6 bases between. There are 14 residues in the CDR3. The data were produced by immunoSEQ multiplex PCR, yet TCRdb's version contains in-frame clones alone and is incomplete. The sample holds about 130,000 clones, over 90% seen once. The receptor's source is an adult in good health. The sequencing here drew on peripheral blood, taken on day 0 of AZD1222 vaccination. The V and J genes are TRBV3-1 (or the pseudogene TRBV3-2) and TRBJ2-1; D ambiguous. This CDR3 reads CASSQELFYNEQFF. The CDR3 DNA follows: TGTGCCAGCAGCCAAGAGCTATTCTACAATGAGCAGTTCTTC.